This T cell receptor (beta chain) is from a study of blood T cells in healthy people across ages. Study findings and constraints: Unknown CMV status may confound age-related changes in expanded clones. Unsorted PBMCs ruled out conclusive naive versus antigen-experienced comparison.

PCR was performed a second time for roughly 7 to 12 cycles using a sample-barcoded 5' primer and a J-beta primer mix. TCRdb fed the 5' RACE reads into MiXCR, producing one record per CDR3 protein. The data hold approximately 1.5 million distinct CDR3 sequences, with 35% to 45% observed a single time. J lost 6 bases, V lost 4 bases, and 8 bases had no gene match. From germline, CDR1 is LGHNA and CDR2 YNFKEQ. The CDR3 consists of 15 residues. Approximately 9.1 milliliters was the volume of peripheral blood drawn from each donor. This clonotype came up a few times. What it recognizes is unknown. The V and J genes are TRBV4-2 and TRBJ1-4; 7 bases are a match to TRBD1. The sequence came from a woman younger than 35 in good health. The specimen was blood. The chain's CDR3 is CASSLQGPGDEKLFF. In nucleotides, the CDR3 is TGTGCCAGCAGCCTACAGGGGCCCGGCGATGAAAAACTGTTTTTT.